This T cell receptor beta chain was sequenced in a study of blood T cell repertoires in COVID-19. This table comes from immunoSEQ multiplex PCR, and its TCRdb copy is limited to in-frame clones, with some not included. This sample yields approximately 200,000 clones, of which 75% to 90% are seen a single time; about 4% belongs to the top ten. The sample was PBMCs or T cells enriched from blood (not recorded which). The sequence was collected from a woman in her 30s who had been exposed to COVID-19.

The CDR3 bases are TGTGCCAGCAGTGAAGGGGCAGGGTGGGAAAAACTGTTTTTT. It is translated as CASSEGAGWEKLFF. The genes are TRBV25-1 and TRBJ1-4; D possibly corresponds to TRBD1 (5 bases). The CDR3 spans 14 residues. V was clipped by 2 bases and J by 8 bases, with 12 bases between them. Germline CDR1 MGHDK, CDR2 SYGVNS.